The sequence of this T cell receptor beta chain was determined in a study of human T cells and chemical hapten exposure. Turning to the study itself: Patch tests containing 0.01% DPC, applied to the upper back, were read at 6 days.

Time point denoted: pre-sensitization, week 0. Treatment: therapeutic diphenylcyclopropenone sensitization with weekly scalp DPC. Germline V gene lookup returns CDR1 KGHDR and CDR2 SFDVKD. The V and J ends lost 9 bases and 5 bases respectively, with 10 bases between them. The CDR3 is 12 amino acids. Findings and caveats of the study: Compared to controls, expanded TCRs made significantly more large clusters of similar CDR3s. Donors were affected by alopecia, so their immune reaction might vary from that of healthy individuals.

In its sample, this clonotype was seen many times. Its target is not known. Original handling: Across samples, TCR counts had a median of roughly 91,000 and ranged from roughly 23,224 to 750,000. MiXCR, applied by TCRdb to the RACE reads, yields one record per CDR3 protein. It is TCRdb's table, rather than the study itself, that gives the V and J calls and clone size. This sample has 350,000 to 400,000 distinct CDR3 sequences, with 5.1% found just once. The chain recombines TRBV24-1 with TRBJ2-1; perhaps TRBD2 as D (5 bases). The clonotype comes from a woman between 45 and 65 years old with alopecia areata. Some clones in this sample may be carry-over from other donors' samples. The material sequenced was whole blood, taken in connection with sensitization to the hapten diphenylcyclopropenone (DPC). The CDR3 sequence: CATGGGNNEQFF. CDR3 DNA sequence: TGTGCCACCGGTGGAGGAAACAATGAGCAGTTCTTC.